This T cell receptor (beta chain) was identified in a study of blood T cell repertoires in COVID-19. Study details: In each case, the material was cDNA or gDNA derived from T cells, B-cell-depleted T cells, or PBMCs.

TCRdb's table, derived via immunoSEQ multiplex PCR, lists solely in-frame clones and lacks some. The sample lists about 250,000 clones, roughly 90% occurring once. The germline CDR1 and CDR2 sequences are MNHEY and SVGAGI. Trimming cost V 0 bases and J 6 bases; bases outside gene matches: 7. The CDR3 contains 15 residues. The sequencing input was PBMCs or T cells enriched from blood (not recorded which). This chain uses TRBV6-5 with TRBJ2-7; TRBD1 aligns across 8 bases. The clonotype was recovered from a woman aged 45-65 years who had recovered from COVID-19. The CDR3: CASSYSNRGVREQYF. CDR3 DNA: TGTGCCAGCAGTTACTCGAACAGGGGGGTGCGCGAGCAGTACTTC.